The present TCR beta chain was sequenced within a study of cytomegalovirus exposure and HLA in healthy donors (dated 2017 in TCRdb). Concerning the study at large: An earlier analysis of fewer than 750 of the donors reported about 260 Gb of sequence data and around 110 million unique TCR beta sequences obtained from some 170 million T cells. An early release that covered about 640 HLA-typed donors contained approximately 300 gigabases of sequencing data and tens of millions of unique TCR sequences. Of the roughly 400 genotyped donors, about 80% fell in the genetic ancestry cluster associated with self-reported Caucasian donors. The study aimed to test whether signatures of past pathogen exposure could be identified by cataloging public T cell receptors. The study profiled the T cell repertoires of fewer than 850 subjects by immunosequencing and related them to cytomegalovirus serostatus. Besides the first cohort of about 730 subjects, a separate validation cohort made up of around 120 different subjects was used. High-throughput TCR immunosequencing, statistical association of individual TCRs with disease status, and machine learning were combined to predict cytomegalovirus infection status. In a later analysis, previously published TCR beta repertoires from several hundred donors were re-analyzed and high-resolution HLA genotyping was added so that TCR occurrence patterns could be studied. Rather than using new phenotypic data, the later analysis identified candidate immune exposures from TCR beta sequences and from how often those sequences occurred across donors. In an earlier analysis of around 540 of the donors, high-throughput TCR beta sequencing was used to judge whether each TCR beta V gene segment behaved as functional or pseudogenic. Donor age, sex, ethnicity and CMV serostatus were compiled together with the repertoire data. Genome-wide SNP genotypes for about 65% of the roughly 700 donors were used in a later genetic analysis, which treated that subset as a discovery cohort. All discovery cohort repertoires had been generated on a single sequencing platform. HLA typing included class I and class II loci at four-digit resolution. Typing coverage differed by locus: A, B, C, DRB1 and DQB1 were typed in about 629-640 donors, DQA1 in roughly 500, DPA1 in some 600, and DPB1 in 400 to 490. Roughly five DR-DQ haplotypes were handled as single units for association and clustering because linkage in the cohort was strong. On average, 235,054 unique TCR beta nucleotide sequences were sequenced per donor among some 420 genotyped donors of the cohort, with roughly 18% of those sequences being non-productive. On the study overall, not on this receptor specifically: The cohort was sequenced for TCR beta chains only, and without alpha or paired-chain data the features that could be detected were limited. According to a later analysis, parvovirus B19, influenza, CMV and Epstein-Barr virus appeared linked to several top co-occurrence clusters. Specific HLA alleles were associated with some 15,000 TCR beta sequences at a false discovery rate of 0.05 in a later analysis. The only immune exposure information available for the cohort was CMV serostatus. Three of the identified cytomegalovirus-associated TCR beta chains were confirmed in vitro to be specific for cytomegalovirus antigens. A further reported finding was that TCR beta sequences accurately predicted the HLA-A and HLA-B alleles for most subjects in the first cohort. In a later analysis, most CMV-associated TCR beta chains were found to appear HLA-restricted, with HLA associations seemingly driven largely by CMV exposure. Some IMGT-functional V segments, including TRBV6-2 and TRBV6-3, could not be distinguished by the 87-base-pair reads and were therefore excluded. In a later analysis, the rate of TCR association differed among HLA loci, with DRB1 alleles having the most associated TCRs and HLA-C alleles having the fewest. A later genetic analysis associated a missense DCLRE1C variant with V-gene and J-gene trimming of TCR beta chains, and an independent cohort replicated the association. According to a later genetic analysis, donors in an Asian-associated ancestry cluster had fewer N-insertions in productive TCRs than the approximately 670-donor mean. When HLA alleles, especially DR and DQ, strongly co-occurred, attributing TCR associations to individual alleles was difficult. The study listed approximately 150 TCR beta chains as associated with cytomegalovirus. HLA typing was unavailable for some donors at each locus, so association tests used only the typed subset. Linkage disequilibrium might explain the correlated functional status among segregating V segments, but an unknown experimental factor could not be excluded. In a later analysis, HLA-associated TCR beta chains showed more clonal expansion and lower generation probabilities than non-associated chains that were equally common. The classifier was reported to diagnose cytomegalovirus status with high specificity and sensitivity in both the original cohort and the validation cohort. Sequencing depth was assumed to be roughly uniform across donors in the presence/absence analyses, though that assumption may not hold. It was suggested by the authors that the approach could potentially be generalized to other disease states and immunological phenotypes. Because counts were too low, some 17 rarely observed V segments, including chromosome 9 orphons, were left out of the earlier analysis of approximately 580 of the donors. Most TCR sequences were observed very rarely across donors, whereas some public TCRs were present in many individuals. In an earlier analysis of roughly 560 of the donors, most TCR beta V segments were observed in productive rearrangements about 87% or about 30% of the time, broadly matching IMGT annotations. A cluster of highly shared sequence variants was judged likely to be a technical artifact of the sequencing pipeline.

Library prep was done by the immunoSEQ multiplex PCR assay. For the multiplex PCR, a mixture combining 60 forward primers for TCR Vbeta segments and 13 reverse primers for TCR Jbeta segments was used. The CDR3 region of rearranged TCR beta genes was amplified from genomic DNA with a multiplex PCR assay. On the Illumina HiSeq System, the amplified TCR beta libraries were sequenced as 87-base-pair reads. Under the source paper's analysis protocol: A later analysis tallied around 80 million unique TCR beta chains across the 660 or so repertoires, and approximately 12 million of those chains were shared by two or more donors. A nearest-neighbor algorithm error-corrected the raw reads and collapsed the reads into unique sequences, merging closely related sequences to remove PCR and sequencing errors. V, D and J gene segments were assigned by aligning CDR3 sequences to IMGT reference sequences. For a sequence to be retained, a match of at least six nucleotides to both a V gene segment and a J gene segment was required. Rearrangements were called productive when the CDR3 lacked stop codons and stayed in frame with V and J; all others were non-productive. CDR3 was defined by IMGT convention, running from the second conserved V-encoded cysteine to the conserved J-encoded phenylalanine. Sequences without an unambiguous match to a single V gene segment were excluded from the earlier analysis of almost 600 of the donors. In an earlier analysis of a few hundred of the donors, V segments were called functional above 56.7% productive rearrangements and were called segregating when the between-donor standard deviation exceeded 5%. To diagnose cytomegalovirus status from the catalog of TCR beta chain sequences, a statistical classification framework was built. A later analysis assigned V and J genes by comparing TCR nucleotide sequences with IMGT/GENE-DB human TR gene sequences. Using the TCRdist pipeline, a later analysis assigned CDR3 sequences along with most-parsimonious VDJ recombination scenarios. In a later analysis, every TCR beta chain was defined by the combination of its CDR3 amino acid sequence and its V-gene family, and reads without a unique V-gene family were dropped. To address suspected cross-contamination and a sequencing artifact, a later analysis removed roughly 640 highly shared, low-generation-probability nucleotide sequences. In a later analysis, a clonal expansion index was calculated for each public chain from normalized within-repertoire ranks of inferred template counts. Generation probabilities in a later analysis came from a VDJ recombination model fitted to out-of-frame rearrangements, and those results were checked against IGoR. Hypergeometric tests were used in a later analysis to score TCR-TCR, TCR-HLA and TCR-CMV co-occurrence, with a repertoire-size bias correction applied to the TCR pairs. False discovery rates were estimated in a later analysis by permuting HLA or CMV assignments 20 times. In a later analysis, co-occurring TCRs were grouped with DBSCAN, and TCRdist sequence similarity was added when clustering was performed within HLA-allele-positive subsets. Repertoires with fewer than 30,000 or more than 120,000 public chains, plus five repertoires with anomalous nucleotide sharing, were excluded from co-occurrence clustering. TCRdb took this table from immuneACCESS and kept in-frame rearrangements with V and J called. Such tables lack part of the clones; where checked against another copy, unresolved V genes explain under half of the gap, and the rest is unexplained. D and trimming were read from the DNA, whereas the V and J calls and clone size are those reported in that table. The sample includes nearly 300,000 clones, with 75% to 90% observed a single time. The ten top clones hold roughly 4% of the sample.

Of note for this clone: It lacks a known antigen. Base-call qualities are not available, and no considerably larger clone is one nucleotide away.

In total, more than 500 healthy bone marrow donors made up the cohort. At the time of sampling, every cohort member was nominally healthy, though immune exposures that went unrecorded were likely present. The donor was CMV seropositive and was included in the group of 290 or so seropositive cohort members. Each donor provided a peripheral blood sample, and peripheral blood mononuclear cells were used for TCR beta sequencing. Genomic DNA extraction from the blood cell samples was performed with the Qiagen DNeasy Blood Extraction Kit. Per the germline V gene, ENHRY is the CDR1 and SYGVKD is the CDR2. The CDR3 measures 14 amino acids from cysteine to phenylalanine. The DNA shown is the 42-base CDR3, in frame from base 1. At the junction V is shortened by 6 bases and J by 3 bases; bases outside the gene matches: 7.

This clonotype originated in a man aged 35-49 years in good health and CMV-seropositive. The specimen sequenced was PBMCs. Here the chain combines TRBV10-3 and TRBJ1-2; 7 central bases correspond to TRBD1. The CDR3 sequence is CAISYDRDDYGYTF. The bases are TGTGCCATCAGCTACGACAGGGACGACTATGGCTACACCTTC.